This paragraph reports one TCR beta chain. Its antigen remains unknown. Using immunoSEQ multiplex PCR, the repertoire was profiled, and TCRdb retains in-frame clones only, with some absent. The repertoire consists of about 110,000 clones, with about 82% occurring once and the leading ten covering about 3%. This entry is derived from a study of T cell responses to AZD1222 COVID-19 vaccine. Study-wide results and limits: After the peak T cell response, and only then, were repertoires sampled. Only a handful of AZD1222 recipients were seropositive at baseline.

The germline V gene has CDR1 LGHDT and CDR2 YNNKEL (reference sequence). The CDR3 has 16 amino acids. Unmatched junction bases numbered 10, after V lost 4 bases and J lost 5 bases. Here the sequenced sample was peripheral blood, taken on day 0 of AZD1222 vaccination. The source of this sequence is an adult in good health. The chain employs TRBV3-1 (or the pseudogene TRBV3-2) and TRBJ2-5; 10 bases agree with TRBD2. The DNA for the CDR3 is TGTGCCAGCAGCCCTAGGCTAGCGGGGGCCGGGGAGACCCAGTACTTC. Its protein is CASSPRLAGAGETQYF.